This T cell receptor (beta chain) was found in a study of patients and donors after allogeneic stem cell transplantation. The ends were cut back, 2 bases at V and 6 bases at J, with 13 bases in the middle. Germline CDR1 reads MDHEN; CDR2 reads SYDVKM. The CDR3 totals 14 residues. MiXCR, applied by TCRdb to the RT-PCR reads, yields one record per CDR3 protein. Of about 200,000 distinct CDR3 sequences listed, 41% are singletons. This clonotype was counted only a few times. The TCR comes from a human donor who was either an allogeneic HSCT recipient or a stem cell or donor lymphocyte infusion donor (not recorded which). It is not recorded whose cells these are; they may come from a transplant donor. This rearrangement joins TRBV28 to TRBJ1-1; D gene unclear. Sequencing used blood, either unsorted or a sorted T cell fraction (not recorded which). The CDR3 DNA is TGTGCCAGCAGTTTAAACTTAAGAGTCGCTGAAGCTTTCTTT. It encodes CASSLNLRVAEAFF.